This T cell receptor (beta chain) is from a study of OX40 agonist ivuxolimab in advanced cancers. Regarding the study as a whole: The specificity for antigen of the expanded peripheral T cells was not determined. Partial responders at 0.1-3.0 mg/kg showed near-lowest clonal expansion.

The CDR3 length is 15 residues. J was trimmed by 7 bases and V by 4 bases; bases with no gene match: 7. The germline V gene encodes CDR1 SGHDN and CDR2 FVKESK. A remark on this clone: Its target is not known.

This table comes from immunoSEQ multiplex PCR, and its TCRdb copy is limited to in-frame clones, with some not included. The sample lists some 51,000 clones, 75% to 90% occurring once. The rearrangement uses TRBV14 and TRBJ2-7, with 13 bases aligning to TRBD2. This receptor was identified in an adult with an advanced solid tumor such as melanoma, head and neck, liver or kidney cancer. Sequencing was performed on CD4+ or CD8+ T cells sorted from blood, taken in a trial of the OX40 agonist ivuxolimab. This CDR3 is CASSRGLAGVYEQYF. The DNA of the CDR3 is TGTGCCAGCAGCCGAGGACTAGCGGGAGTATATGAGCAGTACTTC. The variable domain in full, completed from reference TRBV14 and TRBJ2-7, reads EAGVTQFPSHSVIEKGQTVTLRCDPISGHDNLYWYRRVMGKEIKFLLHFVKESKQDESGMPNNRFLAERTGGTYSTLKVQPAELEDSGVYFCASSRGLAGVYEQYFGPGTRLTVT.